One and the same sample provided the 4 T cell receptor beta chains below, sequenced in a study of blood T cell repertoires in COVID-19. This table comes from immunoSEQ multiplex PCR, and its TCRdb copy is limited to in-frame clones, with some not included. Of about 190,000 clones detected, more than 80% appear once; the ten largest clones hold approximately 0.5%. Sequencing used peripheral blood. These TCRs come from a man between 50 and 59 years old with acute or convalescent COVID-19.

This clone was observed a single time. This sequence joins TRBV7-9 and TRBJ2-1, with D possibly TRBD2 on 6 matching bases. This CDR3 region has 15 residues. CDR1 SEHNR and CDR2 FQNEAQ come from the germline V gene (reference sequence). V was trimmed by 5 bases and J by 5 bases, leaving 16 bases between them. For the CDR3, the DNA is TGTGCCAGCAGCCCTCAGGGTCCGGGGGACAATGAGCAGTTCTTC. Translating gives CASSPQGPGDNEQFF.

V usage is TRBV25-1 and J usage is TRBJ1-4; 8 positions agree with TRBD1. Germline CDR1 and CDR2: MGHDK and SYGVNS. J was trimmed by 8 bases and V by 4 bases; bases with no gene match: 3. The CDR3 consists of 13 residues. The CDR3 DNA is TGTGCCAGCAGTGGGGACAGGTCGGAAAAACTGTTTTTT. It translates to CASSGDRSEKLFF.

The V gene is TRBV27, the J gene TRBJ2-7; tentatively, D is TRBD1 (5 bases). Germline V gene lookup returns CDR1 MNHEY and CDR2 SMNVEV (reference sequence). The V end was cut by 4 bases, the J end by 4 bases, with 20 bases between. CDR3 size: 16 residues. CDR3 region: CASSSLAATGRYEQYV. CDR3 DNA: TGTGCCAGCAGTTCTTTGGCGGCAACAGGTAGATACGAGCAGTACGTC.

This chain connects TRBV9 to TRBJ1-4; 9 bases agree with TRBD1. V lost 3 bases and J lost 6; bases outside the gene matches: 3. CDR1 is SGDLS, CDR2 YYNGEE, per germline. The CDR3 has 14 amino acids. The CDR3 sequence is CASSGQGVDEKLFF. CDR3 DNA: TGTGCCAGCAGCGGACAGGGGGTCGATGAAAAACTGTTTTTT. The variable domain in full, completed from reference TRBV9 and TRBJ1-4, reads DSGVTQTPKHLITATGQRVTLRCSPRSGDLSVYWYQQSLDQGLQFLIQYYNGEERAKGNILERFSAQQFPDLHSELNLSSLELGDSALYFCASSGQGVDEKLFFGSGTQLSVL.